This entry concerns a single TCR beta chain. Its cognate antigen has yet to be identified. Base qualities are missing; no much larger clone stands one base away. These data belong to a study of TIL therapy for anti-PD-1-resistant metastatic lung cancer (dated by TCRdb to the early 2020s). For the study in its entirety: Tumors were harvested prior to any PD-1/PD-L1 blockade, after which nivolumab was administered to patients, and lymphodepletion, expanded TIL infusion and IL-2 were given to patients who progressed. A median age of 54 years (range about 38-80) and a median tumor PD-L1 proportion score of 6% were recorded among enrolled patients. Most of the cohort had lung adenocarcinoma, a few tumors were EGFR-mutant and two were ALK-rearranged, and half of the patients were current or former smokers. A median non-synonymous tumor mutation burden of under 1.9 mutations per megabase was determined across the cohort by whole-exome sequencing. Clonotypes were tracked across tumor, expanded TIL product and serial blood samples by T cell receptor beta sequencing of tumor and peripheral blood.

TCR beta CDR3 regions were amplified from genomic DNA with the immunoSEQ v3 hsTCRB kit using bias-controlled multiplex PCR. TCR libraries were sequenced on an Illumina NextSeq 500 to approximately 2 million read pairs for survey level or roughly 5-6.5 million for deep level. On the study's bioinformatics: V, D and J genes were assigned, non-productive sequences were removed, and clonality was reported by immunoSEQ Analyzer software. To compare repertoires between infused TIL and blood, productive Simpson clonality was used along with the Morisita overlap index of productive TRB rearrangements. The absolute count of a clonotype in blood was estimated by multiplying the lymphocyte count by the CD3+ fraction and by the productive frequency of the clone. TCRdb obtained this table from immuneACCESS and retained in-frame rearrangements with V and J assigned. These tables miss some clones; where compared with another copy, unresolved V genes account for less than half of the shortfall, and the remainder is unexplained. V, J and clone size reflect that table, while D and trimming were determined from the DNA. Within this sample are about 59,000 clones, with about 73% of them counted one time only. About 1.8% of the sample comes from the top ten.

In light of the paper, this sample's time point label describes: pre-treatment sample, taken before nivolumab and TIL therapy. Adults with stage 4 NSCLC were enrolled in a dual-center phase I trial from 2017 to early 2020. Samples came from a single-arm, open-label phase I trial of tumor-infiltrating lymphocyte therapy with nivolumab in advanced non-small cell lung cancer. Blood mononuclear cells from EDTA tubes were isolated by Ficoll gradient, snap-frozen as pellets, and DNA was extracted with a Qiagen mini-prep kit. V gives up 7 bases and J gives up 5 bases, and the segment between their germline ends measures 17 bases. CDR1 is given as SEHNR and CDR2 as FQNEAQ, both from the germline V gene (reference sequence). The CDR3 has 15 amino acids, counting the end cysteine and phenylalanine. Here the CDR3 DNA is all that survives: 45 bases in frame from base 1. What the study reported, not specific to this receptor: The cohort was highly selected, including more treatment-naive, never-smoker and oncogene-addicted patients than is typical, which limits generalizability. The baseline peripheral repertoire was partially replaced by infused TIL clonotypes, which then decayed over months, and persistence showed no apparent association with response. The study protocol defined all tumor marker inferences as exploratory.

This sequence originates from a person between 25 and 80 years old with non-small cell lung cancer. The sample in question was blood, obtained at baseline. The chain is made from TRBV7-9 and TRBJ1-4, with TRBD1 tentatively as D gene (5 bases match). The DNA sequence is TGTGCCAGCACCCCCCAGATGGGGGTAAATGAAAAACTGTTTTTT. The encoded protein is CASTPQMGVNEKLFF.